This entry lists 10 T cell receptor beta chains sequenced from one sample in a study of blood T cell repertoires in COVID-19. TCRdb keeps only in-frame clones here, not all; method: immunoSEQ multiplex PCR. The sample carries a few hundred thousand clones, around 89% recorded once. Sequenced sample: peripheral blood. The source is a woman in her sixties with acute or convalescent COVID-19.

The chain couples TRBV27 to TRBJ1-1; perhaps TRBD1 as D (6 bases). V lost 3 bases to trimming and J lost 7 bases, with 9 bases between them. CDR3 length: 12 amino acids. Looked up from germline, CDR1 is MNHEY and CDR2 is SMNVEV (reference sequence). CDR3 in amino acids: CASSLGAGEAFF. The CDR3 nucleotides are TGTGCCAGCAGTTTGGGGGCCGGTGAAGCTTTCTTT.

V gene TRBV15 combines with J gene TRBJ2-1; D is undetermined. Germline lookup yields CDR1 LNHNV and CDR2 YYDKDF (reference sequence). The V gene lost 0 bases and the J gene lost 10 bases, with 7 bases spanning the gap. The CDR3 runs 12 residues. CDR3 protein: CATSREWREQFF. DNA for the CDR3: TGTGCCACCAGCAGAGAATGGAGAGAGCAGTTCTTC.

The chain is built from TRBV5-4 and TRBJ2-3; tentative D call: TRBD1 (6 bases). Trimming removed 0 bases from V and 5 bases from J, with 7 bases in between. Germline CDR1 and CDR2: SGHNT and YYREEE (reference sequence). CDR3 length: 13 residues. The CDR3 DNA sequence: TGTGCCAGCAGCTTGGGCAGGGGAGATACGCAGTATTTT. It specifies CASSLGRGDTQYF.

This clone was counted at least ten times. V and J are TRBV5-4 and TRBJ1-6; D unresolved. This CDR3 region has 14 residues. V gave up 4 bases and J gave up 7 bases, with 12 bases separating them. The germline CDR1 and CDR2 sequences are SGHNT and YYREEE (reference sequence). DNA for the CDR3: TGTGCCAGCAGCCTGCGTCATAGCAATTCACCCCTCCACTTT. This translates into CASSLRHSNSPLHF. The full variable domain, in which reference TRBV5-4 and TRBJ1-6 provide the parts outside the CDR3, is ETGVTQSPTHLIKTRGQQVTLRCSSQSGHNTVSWYQQALGQGPQFIFQYYREEENGRGNFPPRFSGLQFPNYSSELNVNALELDDSALYLCASSLRHSNSPLHFGNGTRLTVT.

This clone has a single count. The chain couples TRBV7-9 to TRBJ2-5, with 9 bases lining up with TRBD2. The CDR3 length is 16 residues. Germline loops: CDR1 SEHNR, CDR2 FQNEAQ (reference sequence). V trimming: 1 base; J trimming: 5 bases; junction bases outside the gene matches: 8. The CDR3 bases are TGTGCCAGCAGCTTAGACCCGGGACTAGCCGCCGAGACCCAGTACTTC. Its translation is CASSLDPGLAAETQYF.

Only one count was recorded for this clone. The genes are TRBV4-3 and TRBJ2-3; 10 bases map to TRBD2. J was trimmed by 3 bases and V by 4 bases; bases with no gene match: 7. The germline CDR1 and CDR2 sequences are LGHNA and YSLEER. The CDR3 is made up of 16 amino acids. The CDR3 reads CASSLSPSGGTDTQYF. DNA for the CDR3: TGCGCCAGCAGCCTAAGTCCTAGCGGGGGAACAGATACGCAGTATTTT.

As DNA, the CDR3 is TGTGCCAGCAGTTCGGGGGGCCGTAATTCGGACGCTGAAGCTTTCTTT. It is translated as CASSSGGRNSDAEAFF. V gene TRBV28 combines with J gene TRBJ1-1; TRBD1 is a possible D gene (6 bases). The CDR3 extends over 16 amino acids. The germline gives CDR1 MDHEN, CDR2 SYDVKM. V was cut by 4 bases and J by 6 bases, with 21 bases left in between.

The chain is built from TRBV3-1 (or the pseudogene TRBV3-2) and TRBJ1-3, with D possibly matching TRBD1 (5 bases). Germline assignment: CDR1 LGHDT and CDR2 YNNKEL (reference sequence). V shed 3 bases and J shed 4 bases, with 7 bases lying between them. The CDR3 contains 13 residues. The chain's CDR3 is CASSQGPGNTIYF. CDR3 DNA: TGTGCCAGCAGCCAGGGGCCGGGAAACACCATATATTTT.

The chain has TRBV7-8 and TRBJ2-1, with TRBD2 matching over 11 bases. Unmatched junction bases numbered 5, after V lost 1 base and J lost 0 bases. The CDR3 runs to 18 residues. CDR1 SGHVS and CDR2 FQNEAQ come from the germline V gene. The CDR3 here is CASSLDSGGGSSYNEQFF. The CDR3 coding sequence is TGTGCCAGCAGCTTAGATAGCGGGGGGGGTAGCTCCTACAATGAGCAGTTCTTC.

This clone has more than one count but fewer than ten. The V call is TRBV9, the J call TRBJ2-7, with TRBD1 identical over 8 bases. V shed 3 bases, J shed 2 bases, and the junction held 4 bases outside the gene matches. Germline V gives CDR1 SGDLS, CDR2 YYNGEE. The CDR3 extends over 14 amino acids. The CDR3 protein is CASSGGDRPYEQYF. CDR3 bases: TGTGCCAGCAGCGGGGGGGACAGGCCCTACGAGCAGTACTTC.